Listed below are T cell receptor beta chains from one sample, sequenced in a study of beta chain features in type 1 diabetes. The repertoire was sequenced with immunoSEQ multiplex PCR; TCRdb's copy has only in-frame clones and lacks some. This sample yields about 620,000 clones, of which 15% to 17% are seen a single time; around 0.095% belongs to the top ten. Material for sequencing was naive CD4+ T cells from blood. The receptors here all came from a man between 18 and 29 years old in good health. Both conserved end residues are part of each CDR3. A D gene is named only where the DNA matches it firmly. Expanded clones are given a class, and other clones once, few, many or no size at all.

V gene	clone size	J gene	D gene	CDR3 DNA	CDR3 protein
TRBV23-1	-	TRBJ1-2	-	TGCGCCAGCAGTCAATCGTTGAAGGCCTATGGCTACACCTTC	CASSQSLKAYGYTF
TRBV18	few	TRBJ2-6	-	TGTGCCAGCTCTCCGATAACGACAGGAGCGGCTGGGGCCAACGTCCTGACTTTC	CASSPITTGAAGANVLTF
TRBV2	few	TRBJ1-2	-	TGTGCCAGCAGTGAAGGGCTTTCAGGCTACACCTTC	CASSEGLSGYTF
TRBV19	-	TRBJ2-4	-	TGTGCCAGTAGTCACAGAGGTACCAACATTCAGTACTTC	CASSHRGTNIQYF
TRBV7-8	-	TRBJ1-1	TRBD1	TGTGCCAGCAGCACAAGACAGGGCCGGAACACTGAAGCTTTCTTT	CASSTRQGRNTEAFF
TRBV6-5	-	TRBJ2-1	TRBD1	TGTGCCAGCAGTTACCGACTGACAGGGGGCTACAATGAGCAGTTCTTC	CASSYRLTGGYNEQFF
TRBV12-5	-	TRBJ2-7	-	TGTGCTAGTGGTTTGGGCCCGATGAGCGAGCAGTACTTC	CASGLGPMSEQYF
TRBV25-1	-	TRBJ1-2	TRBD1	TGTGCCAGCAGTACAGGGGGGACAGGGTATGTCAATGGCTACACCTTC	CASSTGGTGYVNGYTF
TRBV5-6	-	TRBJ2-3	-	TGTGCCAGCAGCGGGCTGGGCAGGGCGGACACAGATACGCAGTATTTT	CASSGLGRADTDTQYF
TRBV15	few	TRBJ2-3	-	TGTGCCACCAGCAGAGTGGGGTCAGATACGCAGTATTTT	CATSRVGSDTQYF
TRBV18	few	TRBJ1-4	-	TGTGCCAGCTCAAAGGAGGTCCTGAACAGCAAACTGTTTTTT	CASSKEVLNSKLFF
TRBV25-1	few	TRBJ2-2	-	TGTGCCAGCAGAAGAGGGAACACCGGGGAGCTGTTTTTT	CASRRGNTGELFF
TRBV9	few	TRBJ1-1	-	TGTGCCAGCAGCGTGTCCAGGGCTCTCGGACACTCTGAAGCTTTCTTT	CASSVSRALGHSEAFF
TRBV5-1	-	TRBJ1-1	-	TGCGCCAGCAGCTTGGGTCTCCACAACACTGAAGCTTTCTTT	CASSLGLHNTEAFF
TRBV7-2	-	TRBJ1-5	-	TGTGCCAGCAGCTTCGTGGGCTCGGGCAATCAGCCCCAGCATTTT	CASSFVGSGNQPQHF
TRBV10-3	few	TRBJ1-1	TRBD1	TGTGCCATCAGTGACCAGAACAGGGGGGACACTGAAGCTTTCTTT	CAISDQNRGDTEAFF
TRBV11-1	few	TRBJ2-4	-	TGTGCCAGCAGCCTTGCAGGGATAGCCAAAAACATTCAGTACTTC	CASSLAGIAKNIQYF
TRBV21-1	-	TRBJ1-3	-	TGTGCCAGCAGCAAAGGGGGCAGGCTGAGCTCTGGAAACACCATATATTTT	CASSKGGRLSSGNTIYF
TRBV28	-	TRBJ2-7	-	TGTGCCAGCAGTTTAGTGAAATCCTACGAGCAGTACTTC	CASSLVKSYEQYF
TRBV7-2	few	TRBJ1-1	-	TGTGCCAGCAGTCTTACAGGGAAGGTCGCTGAAGCTTTCTTT	CASSLTGKVAEAFF
TRBV30	-	TRBJ1-6	TRBD1	TGTGCCTGGAGTGTAGCAGGGGGGAATTCACCCCTCCACTTT	CAWSVAGGNSPLHF
TRBV11-2	-	TRBJ2-1	-	TGTGCCAGCAGCCTCGGGACACGGACCCAGCAGTTCTTC	CASSLGTRTQQFF
TRBV28	few	TRBJ1-2	-	TGTGCCAGCAGTACCAGGGATGGCTACACCTTC	CASSTRDGYTF
TRBV15	few	TRBJ2-5	-	TGTGCCACCAGCGGAACTCACCAAGAGACCCAGTACTTC	CATSGTHQETQYF
TRBV4-2	-	TRBJ2-3	-	TGTGCCAGCAGCCAACCAAACCCAGTGGGTACGCAGTATTTT	CASSQPNPVGTQYF
TRBV5-4	-	TRBJ2-3	TRBD2	TGTGCCAGCAGAATTGGCGGGAGGGCCGCAGATACGCAGTATTTT	CASRIGGRAADTQYF
TRBV7-2	few	TRBJ2-7	-	TGTGCCAGCAGCCCCGCCGGAGTCTGGGACACCTACGAGCAGTACTTC	CASSPAGVWDTYEQYF
TRBV18	-	TRBJ1-2	TRBD1	TGTGCCAGCTCACCCGCTACAGGGGATAACTATGGCTACACCTTC	CASSPATGDNYGYTF
TRBV25-1	few	TRBJ1-1	-	TGTGCCAGCAGAAGGAGAAACACTGAAGCTTTCTTT	CASRRRNTEAFF
TRBV7-3	few	TRBJ2-1	-	TGTGCCAGCAGCTCGTCCCGGGACTTATATGAGCAGTTCTTC	CASSSSRDLYEQFF
TRBV7-2	-	TRBJ2-5	-	TGTGCCAGCAGTCTGACGAGGCCGCCCGAGACCCAGTACTTC	CASSLTRPPETQYF
TRBV28	-	TRBJ1-5	-	TGTGCCAGCAGCCCTCAGGGGATTAGCAATCAGCCCCAGCATTTT	CASSPQGISNQPQHF
TRBV27	few	TRBJ2-7	-	TGTGCCAGCAGGGGGGCCGCCTACGAGCAGTACTTC	CASRGAAYEQYF
TRBV9	-	TRBJ2-2	-	TGTGCCAGCAGCATTAGCGGCTACACCGGGGAGCTGTTTTTT	CASSISGYTGELFF
TRBV7-2	-	TRBJ1-2	TRBD1	TGTGCCAGCACCCTAAGACAGGGAAGTGGCTACACCTTC	CASTLRQGSGYTF
TRBV18	-	TRBJ2-7	TRBD1	TGTGCCAGCTCACCGTTTGGACCGGGACAGGGGTCCCACGAGCAGTACTTC	CASSPFGPGQGSHEQYF
TRBV5-1	-	TRBJ2-7	TRBD1	TGCGCCAGCAGCTTGGTCGGGACAGGGGTTCGCGAGCAGTACTTC	CASSLVGTGVREQYF
TRBV9	-	TRBJ2-7	TRBD1	TGTGCCAGCAGCTCCCAGACAGGGGTCTACGAGCAGTACTTC	CASSSQTGVYEQYF
TRBV19	-	TRBJ2-1	TRBD2	TGTGCCAGTAGTATAAGGAGGCGGGGGACGGCACACAATGAGCAGTTCTTC	CASSIRRRGTAHNEQFF
TRBV5-1	few	TRBJ2-6	-	TGCGCCAGCAGCTTGGGCCTATCTGGGGCCAACGTCCTGACTTTC	CASSLGLSGANVLTF
TRBV7-2	few	TRBJ2-5	-	TGTGCCAGCAGCTTGGAGGCAGGGAGGCGAGAGACCCAGTACTTC	CASSLEAGRRETQYF
TRBV2	few	TRBJ1-5	-	TGTGCCAGCAGTGAGCAGACCCAGAGCAATCAGCCCCAGCATTTT	CASSEQTQSNQPQHF
TRBV9	-	TRBJ1-1	-	TGTGCCAGCAGCGTAGCGGCGCGAGGGGAGGTGAACACTGAAGCTTTCTTT	CASSVAARGEVNTEAFF
TRBV14	many	TRBJ2-6	-	TGTGCCAGCAGCCAAGGTGGGAGGACTGGGGCCAACGTCCTGACTTTC	CASSQGGRTGANVLTF
TRBV28	-	TRBJ1-1	-	TGTGCCAGCAGATCTCTGGGTGAAGCTTTCTTT	CASRSLGEAFF
TRBV6-6	few	TRBJ2-1	TRBD1	TGTGCCAGCAGTTACTCGGGACAGGGGAACAATGAGCAGTTCTTC	CASSYSGQGNNEQFF
TRBV27	few	TRBJ1-2	-	TGTGCCAGCAGTTTACAGGTTAACTATGGCTACACCTTC	CASSLQVNYGYTF
TRBV5-1	-	TRBJ2-2	TRBD1	TGCGCCAGCAGCTCGACAGGGGAGGTCTGGACCGGGGAGCTGTTTTTT	CASSSTGEVWTGELFF
TRBV7-9	once	TRBJ2-5	TRBD1	TGTGCCAGCAGCTCTTACAGGGGAGAGACCCAGTACTTC	CASSSYRGETQYF
TRBV9	-	TRBJ2-1	-	TGTGCCAGCAGCTTTAGCTCCTACAATGAGCAGTTCTTC	CASSFSSYNEQFF
TRBV7-9	-	TRBJ2-7	TRBD1	TGTGCCAGCAGCCGTACCGGGACAGCCTACGAGCAGTACTTC	CASSRTGTAYEQYF
TRBV4-1	many	TRBJ2-5	-	TGCGCCAGCAGCTCGCGCCGACAGGACCGAGAGACCCAGTACTTC	CASSSRRQDRETQYF
TRBV28	once	TRBJ1-1	TRBD1	TGTGCCAGCAGTCCAAGGGGACAGGGAAGTACTGAAGCTTTCTTT	CASSPRGQGSTEAFF
TRBV29-1	-	TRBJ1-2	-	TGCAGCGTAGGCGATCCCCCCGGTACGGGCTACACCTTC	CSVGDPPGTGYTF